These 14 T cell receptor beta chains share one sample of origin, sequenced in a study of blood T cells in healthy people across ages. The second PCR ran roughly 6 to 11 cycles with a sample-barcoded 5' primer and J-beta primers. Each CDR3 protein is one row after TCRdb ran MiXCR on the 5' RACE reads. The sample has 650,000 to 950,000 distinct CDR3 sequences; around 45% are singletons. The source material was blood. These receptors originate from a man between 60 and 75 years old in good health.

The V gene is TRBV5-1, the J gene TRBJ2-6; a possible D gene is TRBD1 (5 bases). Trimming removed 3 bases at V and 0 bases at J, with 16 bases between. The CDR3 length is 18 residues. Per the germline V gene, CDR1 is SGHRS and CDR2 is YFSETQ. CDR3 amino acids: CASSSRGWQGSGANVLTF. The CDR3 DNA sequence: TGCGCCAGCAGCTCCCGAGGCTGGCAGGGCTCTGGGGCCAACGTCCTGACTTTC.

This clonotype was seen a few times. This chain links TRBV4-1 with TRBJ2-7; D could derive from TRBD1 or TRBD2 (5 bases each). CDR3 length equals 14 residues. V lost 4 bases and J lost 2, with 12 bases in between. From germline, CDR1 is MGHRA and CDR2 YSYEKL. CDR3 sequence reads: CASSLRDGAYEQYF. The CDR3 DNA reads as TGCGCCAGCAGCCTCCGGGACGGAGCCTACGAGCAGTACTTC.

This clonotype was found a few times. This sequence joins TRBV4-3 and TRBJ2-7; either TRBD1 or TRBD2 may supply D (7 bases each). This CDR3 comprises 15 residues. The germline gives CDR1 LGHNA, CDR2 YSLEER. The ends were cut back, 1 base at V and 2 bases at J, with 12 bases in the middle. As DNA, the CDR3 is TGCGCCAGCAGCCAAGGGCAGGGGGGGACCTACGAGCAGTACTTC. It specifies CASSQGQGGTYEQYF.

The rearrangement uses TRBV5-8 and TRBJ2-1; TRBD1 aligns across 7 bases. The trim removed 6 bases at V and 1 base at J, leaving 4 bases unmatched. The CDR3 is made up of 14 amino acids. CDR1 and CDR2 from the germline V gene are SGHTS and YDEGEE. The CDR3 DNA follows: TGTGCCAGCACGACAGGGCCTTCCTACAATGAGCAGTTCTTC. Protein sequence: CASTTGPSYNEQFF.

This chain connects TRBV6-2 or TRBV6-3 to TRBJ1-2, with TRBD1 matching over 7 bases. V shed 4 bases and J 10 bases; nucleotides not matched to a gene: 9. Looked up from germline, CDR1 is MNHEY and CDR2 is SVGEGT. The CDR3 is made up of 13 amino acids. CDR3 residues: CASSLKGAINYTF. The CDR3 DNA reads TGTGCCAGCAGTTTAAAGGGGGCGATAAACTACACCTTC.

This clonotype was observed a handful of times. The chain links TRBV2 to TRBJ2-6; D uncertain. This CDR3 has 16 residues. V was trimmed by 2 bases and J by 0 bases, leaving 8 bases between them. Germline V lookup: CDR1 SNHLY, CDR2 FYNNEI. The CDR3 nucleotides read TGTGCCAGCAGTGAATCCAGCAGCTCTGGGGCCAACGTCCTGACTTTC. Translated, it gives CASSESSSSGANVLTF.

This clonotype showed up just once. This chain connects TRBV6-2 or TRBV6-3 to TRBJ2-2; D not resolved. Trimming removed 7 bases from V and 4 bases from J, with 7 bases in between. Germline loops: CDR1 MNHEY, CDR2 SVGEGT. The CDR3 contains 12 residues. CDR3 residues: CASKISTGELFF. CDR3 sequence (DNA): TGTGCCAGCAAAATCAGCACCGGGGAGCTGTTTTTT.

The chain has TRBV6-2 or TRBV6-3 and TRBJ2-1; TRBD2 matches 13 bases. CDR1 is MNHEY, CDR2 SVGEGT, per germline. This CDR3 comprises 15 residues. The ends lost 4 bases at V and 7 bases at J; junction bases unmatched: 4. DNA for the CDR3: TGTGCCAGCAGTTGGGGACTAGCGGGGACAAATGAGCAGTTCTTC. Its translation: CASSWGLAGTNEQFF.

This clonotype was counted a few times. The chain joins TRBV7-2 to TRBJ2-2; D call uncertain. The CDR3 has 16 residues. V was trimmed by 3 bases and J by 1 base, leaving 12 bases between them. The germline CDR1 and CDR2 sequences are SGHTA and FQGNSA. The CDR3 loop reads CASSLYLGENTGELFF. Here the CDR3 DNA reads TGTGCCAGCAGCTTGTACTTGGGTGAGAACACCGGGGAGCTGTTTTTT.

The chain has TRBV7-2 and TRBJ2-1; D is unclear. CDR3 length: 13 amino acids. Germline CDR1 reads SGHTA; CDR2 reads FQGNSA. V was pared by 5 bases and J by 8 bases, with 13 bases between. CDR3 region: CASSKGRFDEQFF. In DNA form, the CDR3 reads TGTGCCAGCAGCAAAGGACGGTTTGATGAGCAGTTCTTC. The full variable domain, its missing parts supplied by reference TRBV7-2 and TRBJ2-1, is GAGVSQSPSNKVTEKGKDVELRCDPISGHTALYWYRQSLGQGLEFLIYFQGNSAPDKSGLPSDRFSAERTGGSVSTLTIQRTQQEDSAVYLCASSKGRFDEQFFGPGTRLTVL.

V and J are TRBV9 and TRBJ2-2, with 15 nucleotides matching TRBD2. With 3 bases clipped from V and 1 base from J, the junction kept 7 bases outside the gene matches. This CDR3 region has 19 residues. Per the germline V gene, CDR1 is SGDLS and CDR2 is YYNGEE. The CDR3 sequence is CASSAFPGLAGGNTGELFF. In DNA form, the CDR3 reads TGTGCCAGCAGCGCCTTTCCGGGACTAGCGGGGGGGAACACCGGGGAGCTGTTTTTT.

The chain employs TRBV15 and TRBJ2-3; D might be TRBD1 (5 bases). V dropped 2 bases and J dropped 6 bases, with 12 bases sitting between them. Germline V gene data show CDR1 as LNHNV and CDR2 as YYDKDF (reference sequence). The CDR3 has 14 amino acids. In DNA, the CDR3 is TGTGCCACCAGCAGAATGGGGCAAGGGGATACGCAGTATTTT. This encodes CATSRMGQGDTQYF.

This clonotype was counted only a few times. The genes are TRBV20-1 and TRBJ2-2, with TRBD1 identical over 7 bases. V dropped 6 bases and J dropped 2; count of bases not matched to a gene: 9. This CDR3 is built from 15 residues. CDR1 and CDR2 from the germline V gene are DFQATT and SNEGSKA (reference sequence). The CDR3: CSAKKTGRNTGELFF. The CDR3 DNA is TGCAGTGCGAAGAAGACAGGGAGAAACACCGGGGAGCTGTTTTTT.

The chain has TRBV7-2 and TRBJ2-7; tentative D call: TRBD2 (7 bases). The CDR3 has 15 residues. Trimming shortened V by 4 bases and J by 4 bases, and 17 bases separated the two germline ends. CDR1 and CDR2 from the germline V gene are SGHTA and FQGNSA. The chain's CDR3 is CASSSRAGANYEQYF. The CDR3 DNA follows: TGTGCCAGCAGCTCCCGGGCGGGGGCTAATTACGAGCAGTACTTC. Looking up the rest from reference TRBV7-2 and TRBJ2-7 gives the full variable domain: GAGVSQSPSNKVTEKGKDVELRCDPISGHTALYWYRQSLGQGLEFLIYFQGNSAPDKSGLPSDRFSAERTGGSVSTLTIQRTQQEDSAVYLCASSSRAGANYEQYFGPGTRLTVT.